The 25 T cell receptor beta chains in this list originate from one sample, sequenced in a study of blood T cells in healthy people across ages. PCR was performed a second time for 7 to 11 cycles using a sample-barcoded 5' primer and a J-beta primer mix. TCRdb passed the 5' RACE reads through MiXCR, listing each CDR3 protein once. The data show about a million distinct CDR3 sequences, around 48% seen once. The sequenced material came from blood. The receptor source for this set is a man aged 25-45 years in good health.

The chain joins TRBV6-1 to TRBJ2-7; no clear D. Trimming shortened V by 2 bases and J by 0 bases, and 5 bases separated the two germline ends. Germline V gene lookup returns CDR1 MNHNS and CDR2 SASEGT. This CDR3 region has 13 residues. The CDR3 coding sequence is TGTGCCAGCAGTGAACATGACTCCTACGAGCAGTACTTC. Encoded protein: CASSEHDSYEQYF.

This clonotype has more than one count but fewer than ten. The CDR3 loop is CSARGAVTYEQYF. The DNA for the CDR3 is TGCAGTGCTAGAGGCGCGGTGACCTACGAGCAGTACTTC. The chain combines TRBV20-1 with TRBJ2-7; D gene ambiguous. V lost 1 base and J lost 2, with 9 bases in between. Germline CDR1 is DFQATT and CDR2 is SNEGSKA (reference sequence). The CDR3 length is 13 residues.

The chain joins TRBV2 to TRBJ2-2; TRBD1 is a possible D gene (5 bases). CDR3 length: 14 residues. Trimming took off 8 bases at V and 2 bases at J, with 12 bases between the two ends. Per germline, CDR1 SNHLY and CDR2 FYNNEI. The CDR3 sequence is CASAVTANTGELFF. Here the CDR3 DNA reads TGTGCCAGCGCAGTGACAGCAAACACCGGGGAGCTGTTTTTT.

This clonotype was picked up one time. The rearrangement links TRBV6-1 to TRBJ2-7; no definite D call. This CDR3 contains 12 residues. Trimming stripped 2 bases from V and 6 bases from J, with 8 bases between. Germline CDR1 is MNHNS and CDR2 is SASEGT. Here the CDR3 reads CASSELVAEQYF. The CDR3, as DNA: TGTGCCAGCAGTGAATTAGTAGCCGAGCAGTACTTC.

This clonotype was seen more than once but under ten times. The chain recombines TRBV6-2 or TRBV6-3 with TRBJ1-2; D is undetermined. Germline values: CDR1 MNHEY, CDR2 SVGEGT. Between the trimmed V and J ends, which lost 4 bases and 6 bases, there was a span of 12 bases. The CDR3 runs to 13 residues. The CDR3 nucleotides read TGTGCCAGCAGTTCCGGGTCCGGAGATGGCTACACCTTC. This encodes CASSSGSGDGYTF.

This clonotype has only a few counts. The chain links TRBV4-1 to TRBJ2-1; 9 bases map to TRBD2. Germline CDR1 is MGHRA and CDR2 is YSYEKL. J lost 2 bases, V lost 3 bases, and 5 bases had no gene match. The CDR3 covers 16 residues. CDR3 sequence reads: CASSQDLAGPYNEQFF. The DNA for the CDR3 is TGCGCCAGCAGCCAGGACCTAGCGGGGCCCTACAATGAGCAGTTCTTC.

This clonotype was detected a few times. This sequence joins TRBV4-3 and TRBJ2-3, with a possible D match to TRBD1 (7 bases). This CDR3 comprises 19 residues. Trimming removed 0 bases at V and 3 bases at J, with 22 bases between. CDR1 is LGHNA, CDR2 YSLEER, per germline. The CDR3 sequence is CASSQDFGRGRFSTDTQYF. In DNA form, the CDR3 reads TGCGCCAGCAGCCAAGATTTCGGCAGGGGGAGGTTTTCGACAGATACGCAGTATTTT.

This chain connects TRBV6-2 or TRBV6-3 to TRBJ2-5; 8 bases align to TRBD2. With 6 bases clipped from V and 4 bases from J, the junction kept 4 bases outside the gene matches. CDR3 size: 13 residues. Germline V gene sequence: CDR1 MNHEY, CDR2 SVGEGT. This chain's CDR3 is CASRSGTRETQYF. CDR3 coding DNA: TGTGCCAGCAGGTCCGGGACTAGAGAGACCCAGTACTTC.

The rearrangement links TRBV28 to TRBJ2-5; TRBD2 aligns across 10 bases. Germline CDR1 MDHEN, CDR2 SYDVKM. This CDR3 has 18 amino acids. With V trimmed by 4 bases and J by 0 bases, 11 bases remained unmatched. In DNA, the CDR3 is TGTGCCAGCAGTTGGCGGACTAGCGGAGGAGGAAACCAAGAGACCCAGTACTTC. Translating gives CASSWRTSGGGNQETQYF. The full variable domain, in which reference TRBV28 and TRBJ2-5 provide the parts outside the CDR3, is DVKVTQSSRYLVKRTGEKVFLECVQDMDHENMFWYRQDPGLGLRLIYFSYDVKMKEKGDIPEGYSVSREKKERFSLILESASTNQTSMYLCASSWRTSGGGNQETQYFGPGTRLLVL.

The sample holds a few counts of this clonotype. This chain joins TRBV12-3 or TRBV12-4 and TRBJ1-4, with D perhaps TRBD1 (5 bases). V shed 8 bases and J shed 8 bases, with 18 bases lying between them. The CDR3 is 14 amino acids. CDR3 in DNA: TGTGCCAGCTCCTTGCGGGGGGGAACCGAAAAACTGTTTTTT. Translating gives CASSLRGGTEKLFF.

With regard to this clonotype: A much more abundant neighbour one base away suggests this may be a read error. The V and J genes are TRBV29-1 and TRBJ2-1; D is perhaps TRBD2 (5 bases). Judging by the DNA end, TRBJ2-7 fits better; the J call may be wrong. This CDR3 contains 14 residues. Germline assignment: CDR1 SQVTM and CDR2 ANQGSEA. In DNA form, the CDR3 reads TGCAGCGTTGAATTGGGGAGCTCCTACAATGAGCAGTACTTC. This sequence encodes CSVELGSSYNEQYF.

Regarding this clonotype: Germline is not matched at one junction end, which may reflect a read error. This chain connects TRBV4-3 to TRBJ2-3; 7 bases are shared with TRBD2. The CDR3 runs 16 residues. Per germline, CDR1 LGHNA and CDR2 YSLEER. The CDR3 here is CTSSQDPSSGTDTQYF. In nucleotides, the CDR3 is TGCACCAGCAGCCAAGATCCGTCTAGCGGTACAGATACGCAGTATTTT.

This chain connects TRBV27 to TRBJ2-7, with TRBD1 as a possible D gene (5 bases). The CDR3 loop spans 14 amino acids. CDR1 and CDR2 from the germline V gene are MNHEY and SMNVEV (reference sequence). V was clipped by 4 bases and J by 2 bases, with 12 bases between them. CDR3 sequence (DNA): TGTGCCAGCAGTTCAGGGCATCGAGCCTACGAGCAGTACTTC. The encoded protein is CASSSGHRAYEQYF.

This clonotype was counted a few times. The rearrangement uses TRBV20-1 and TRBJ2-7; no definite D call. The CDR3 extends over 13 amino acids. Looked up from germline, CDR1 is DFQATT and CDR2 is SNEGSKA (reference sequence). With 4 bases removed from V and 5 bases from J, the gap between germline ends came to 15 bases. In DNA form, the CDR3 reads TGCAGTGCTAAATGGGGTTTTGGGGACGAGCAGTACTTC. Translating gives CSAKWGFGDEQYF.

This clonotype has more than one count but fewer than ten. The J gene is TRBJ1-2, the V gene TRBV9; D remains unclear. From germline, CDR1 is SGDLS and CDR2 YYNGEE. Trimming took off 4 bases at V and 8 bases at J, with 21 bases between the two ends. This CDR3 comprises 15 residues. The CDR3 spells CASSLGRAGSEGYTF. Written as DNA, the CDR3 is TGTGCCAGCAGCCTCGGTAGGGCGGGTTCAGAAGGCTACACCTTC.

In this sample, this clonotype turned up a few times. This chain joins TRBV27 and TRBJ2-1; D perhaps matches TRBD2 (6 bases). Trimming cost V 3 bases and J 3 bases, with 12 bases left between them. The CDR3 totals 15 residues. Per the germline V gene, CDR1 is MNHEY and CDR2 is SMNVEV (reference sequence). The CDR3 loop is CASSFGWRDYNEQFF. The CDR3 DNA reads as TGTGCCAGCAGTTTTGGATGGCGGGACTACAATGAGCAGTTCTTC.

A single count supports this clonotype. The CDR3 protein is CASSPGVREGTDTQYF. As DNA, the CDR3 is TGTGCCAGCAGCCCGGGGGTTCGGGAGGGCACAGATACGCAGTATTTT. The chain joins TRBV3-1 to TRBJ2-3, with 7 bases identical to TRBD2. V was pared by 4 bases and J by 1 base, with 8 bases of the junction left unmatched. CDR3 length equals 16 residues. Germline-derived CDR1 and CDR2 are LGHDT and YNNKEL (reference sequence).

This chain uses TRBV3-1 with TRBJ2-5; D is possibly TRBD2 (6 bases). Gene TRBJ2-7 matches the end of the DNA better, so the J call may be wrong. CDR3 size: 14 residues. CDR1 and CDR2 from the germline V gene are LGHDT and YNNKEL (reference sequence). CDR3 amino acids: CASSPGVGEYEQYF. Written as DNA, the CDR3 is TGTGCCAGCAGCCCGGGGGTGGGGGAATACGAGCAGTACTTC.

The rearrangement links TRBV5-1 to TRBJ2-5; maybe TRBD2 (5 bases). The CDR3 loop spans 13 amino acids. The V gene lost 0 bases and the J gene lost 4 bases, with 7 bases spanning the gap. CDR1 and CDR2 from the germline V gene are SGHRS and YFSETQ. CDR3 amino acids: CASSLEGVETQYF. Written as DNA, the CDR3 is TGCGCCAGCAGCTTGGAGGGAGTAGAGACCCAGTACTTC.

The chain links TRBV7-2 to TRBJ2-3; D ambiguous. Germline V gene sequence: CDR1 SGHTA, CDR2 FQGNSA. V was trimmed by 0 bases and J by 2 bases, leaving 12 bases between them. The CDR3 totals 16 residues. The CDR3 DNA is TGTGCCAGCAGCTTAGCCCCCCCCCTACCCACAGATACGCAGTATTTT. Residues: CASSLAPPLPTDTQYF.

The rearrangement joins TRBV4-3 to TRBJ2-7, with TRBD1 identical over 7 bases. This CDR3 is built from 13 residues. With 8 bases clipped from V and 0 bases from J, the junction kept 4 bases outside the gene matches. Germline V gives CDR1 LGHNA, CDR2 YSLEER. The chain's CDR3 is CASPTGHSYEQYF. CDR3 DNA: TGCGCCAGCCCGACAGGGCACTCCTACGAGCAGTACTTC.

This chain joins TRBV12-3 or TRBV12-4 and TRBJ1-5; TRBD1 matches 7 bases. Trimming removed 6 bases from V and 7 bases from J; junction bases left unmatched: 9. This CDR3 comprises 14 residues. The CDR3 sequence: CASRPGTVRQPQHF. CDR3 DNA sequence: TGTGCCAGCAGGCCCGGGACAGTACGGCAGCCCCAGCATTTT.

V is TRBV12-3 or TRBV12-4 and J is TRBJ1-2; D remains unclear. This CDR3 comprises 14 residues. The V and J ends lost 7 bases and 3 bases respectively, with 15 bases between them. DNA for the CDR3: TGTGCCAGCACCGCTGCGTCGCGGGACTATGGCTACACCTTC. Protein: CASTAASRDYGYTF.

The V call is TRBV6-2 or TRBV6-3, the J call TRBJ2-3; possible D gene TRBD2, 5 bases. The germline V and J ends were trimmed by 6 bases and 6 bases, with 10 bases remaining between them. Germline lookup yields CDR1 MNHEY and CDR2 SVGEGT. The CDR3 is 12 residues long. CDR3: CASRYGGDTQYF. The CDR3 nucleotides are TGTGCCAGCAGGTATGGCGGGGATACGCAGTATTTT.

This clonotype came up many times. One end of the junction does not line up with germline, which may come from a read error. V gene TRBV5-1 combines with J gene TRBJ2-1; D might be TRBD2 (6 bases). Per germline, CDR1 SGHRS and CDR2 YFSETQ. The CDR3 length is 15 residues. As DNA, the CDR3 is TGTGCCAGCAGTTCGGACGGGAGCTCCTACAATGAGCAGTTCTTC. Translated, it gives CASSSDGSSYNEQFF.